The sequence of this TCR beta chain was determined in a study of T cell changes during pregnancy in multiple sclerosis. TCRdb keeps only in-frame clones here, not all; method: immunoSEQ multiplex PCR. The repertoire holds 75,000 to 80,000 clones, with roughly 91% as singletons. Germline V gene sequence: CDR1 SNHLY, CDR2 FYNNEI. After removal of 7 bases from V and 7 bases from J, the junction contained 32 bases not matched to a gene. This CDR3 comprises 23 residues. This chain joins TRBV2 and TRBJ2-5; 14 bases align to TRBD2. The sequence came from a female donor in good health, enrolled as a control in a pregnancy study. This material consisted of peripheral blood, taken after pregnancy. The CDR3 here is CASKWKRGPGLAGGLSAAGTQYF. The CDR3 nucleotides read TGTGCCAGCAAGTGGAAACGAGGTCCCGGACTAGCGGGAGGCCTTTCAGCGGCGGGGACCCAGTACTTC.